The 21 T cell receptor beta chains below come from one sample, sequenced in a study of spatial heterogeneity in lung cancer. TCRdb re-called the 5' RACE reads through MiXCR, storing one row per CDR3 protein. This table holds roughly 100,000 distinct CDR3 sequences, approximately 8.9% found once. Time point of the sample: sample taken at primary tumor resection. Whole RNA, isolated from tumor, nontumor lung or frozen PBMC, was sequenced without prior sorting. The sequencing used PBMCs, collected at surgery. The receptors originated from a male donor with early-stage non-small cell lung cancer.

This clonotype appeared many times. Written as DNA, the CDR3 is TGTGCCAGCAGTGGTGGGACTTCTAGCAATCAGCCCCAGCATTTT. Protein: CASSGGTSSNQPQHF. V gene TRBV6-1 combines with J gene TRBJ1-5, with D perhaps matching TRBD1 (5 bases). The CDR3 runs to 15 residues. With 4 bases removed from V and 0 bases from J, the gap between germline ends came to 10 bases. The germline V gene encodes CDR1 MNHNS and CDR2 SASEGT.

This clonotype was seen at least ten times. The CDR3: CSAEQGVSEAFF. In DNA form, the CDR3 reads TGCAGTGCCGAACAGGGGGTTTCTGAAGCTTTCTTT. This sequence joins TRBV20-1 and TRBJ1-1, with 8 bases fitting TRBD1. Unmatched junction bases numbered 6, after V lost 6 bases and J lost 6 bases. This CDR3 spans 12 amino acids. The germline gives CDR1 DFQATT, CDR2 SNEGSKA (reference sequence).

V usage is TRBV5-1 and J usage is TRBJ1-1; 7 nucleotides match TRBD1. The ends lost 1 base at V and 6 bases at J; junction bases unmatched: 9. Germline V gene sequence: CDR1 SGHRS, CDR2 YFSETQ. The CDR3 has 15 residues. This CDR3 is CASSLTPRQGSEAFF. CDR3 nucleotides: TGCGCCAGCAGCTTGACGCCGAGACAGGGATCTGAAGCTTTCTTT.

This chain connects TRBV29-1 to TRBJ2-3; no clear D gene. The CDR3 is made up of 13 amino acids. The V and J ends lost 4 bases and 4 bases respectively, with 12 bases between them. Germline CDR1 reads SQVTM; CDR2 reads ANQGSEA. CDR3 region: CSVAVGRADTQYF. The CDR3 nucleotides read TGCAGCGTTGCGGTGGGTAGGGCAGATACGCAGTATTTT.

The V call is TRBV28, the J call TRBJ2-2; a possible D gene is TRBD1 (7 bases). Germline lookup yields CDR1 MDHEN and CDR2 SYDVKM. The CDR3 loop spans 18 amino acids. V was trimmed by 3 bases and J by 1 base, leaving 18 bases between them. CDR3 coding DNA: TGTGCCAGCAGTTTGGTGTGGGGGGACAGAAGGAACACCGGGGAGCTGTTTTTT. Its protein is CASSLVWGDRRNTGELFF. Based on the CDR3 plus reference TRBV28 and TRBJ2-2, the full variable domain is DVKVTQSSRYLVKRTGEKVFLECVQDMDHENMFWYRQDPGLGLRLIYFSYDVKMKEKGDIPEGYSVSREKKERFSLILESASTNQTSMYLCASSLVWGDRRNTGELFFGEGSRLTVL.

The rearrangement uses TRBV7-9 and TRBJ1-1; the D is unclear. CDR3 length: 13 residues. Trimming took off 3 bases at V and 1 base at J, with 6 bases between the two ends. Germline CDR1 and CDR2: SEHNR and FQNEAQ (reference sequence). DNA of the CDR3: TGTGCCAGCAGCTTTACCGCGAACACTGAAGCTTTCTTT. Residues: CASSFTANTEAFF.

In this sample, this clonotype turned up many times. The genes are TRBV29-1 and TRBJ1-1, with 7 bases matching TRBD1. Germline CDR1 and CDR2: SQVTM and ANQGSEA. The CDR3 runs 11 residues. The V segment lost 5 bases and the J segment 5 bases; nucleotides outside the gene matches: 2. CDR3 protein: CSVLQGTEAFF. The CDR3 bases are TGCAGCGTTTTACAGGGGACTGAAGCTTTCTTT.

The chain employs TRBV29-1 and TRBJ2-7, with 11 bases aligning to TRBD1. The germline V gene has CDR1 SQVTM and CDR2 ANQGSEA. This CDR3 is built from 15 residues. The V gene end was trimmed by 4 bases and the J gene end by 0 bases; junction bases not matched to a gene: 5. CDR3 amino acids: CSVVDGTGGSYEQYF. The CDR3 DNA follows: TGCAGCGTTGTGGACGGGACAGGGGGCTCCTACGAGCAGTACTTC.

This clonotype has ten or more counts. Here the CDR3 reads CASSPGLAQDTQYF. CDR3 nucleotide sequence: TGTGCCAGCAGCCCGGGACTAGCGCAAGATACGCAGTATTTT. The chain joins TRBV7-7 to TRBJ2-3; 10 bases align to TRBD2. This CDR3 has 14 amino acids. J gave up 5 bases and V 5 bases, and 4 bases lay outside the gene matches. Germline CDR1 is SSHAT and CDR2 is FNYEAQ (reference sequence).

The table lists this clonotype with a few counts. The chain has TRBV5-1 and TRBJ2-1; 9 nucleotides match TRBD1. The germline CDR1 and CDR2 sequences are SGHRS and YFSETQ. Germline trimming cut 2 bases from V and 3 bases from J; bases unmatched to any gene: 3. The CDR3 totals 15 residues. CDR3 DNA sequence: TGCGCCAGCAGCTTTTCGGACAGGGGCTACAATGAGCAGTTCTTC. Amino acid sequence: CASSFSDRGYNEQFF.

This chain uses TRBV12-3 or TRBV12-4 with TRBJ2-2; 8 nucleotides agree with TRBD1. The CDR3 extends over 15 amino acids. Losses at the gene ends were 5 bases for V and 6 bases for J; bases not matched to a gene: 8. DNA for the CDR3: TGTGCCAGCAGTCGAGGATTACAGGGGGCCGGGGAGCTGTTTTTT. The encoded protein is CASSRGLQGAGELFF.

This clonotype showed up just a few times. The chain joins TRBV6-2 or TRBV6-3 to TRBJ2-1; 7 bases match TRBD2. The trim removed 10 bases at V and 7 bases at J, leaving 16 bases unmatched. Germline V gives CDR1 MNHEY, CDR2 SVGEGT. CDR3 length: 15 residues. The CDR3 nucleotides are TGTGCCACCAACCCGCGGGGGACCCTAGGGAATGAGCAGTTCTTC. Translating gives CATNPRGTLGNEQFF.

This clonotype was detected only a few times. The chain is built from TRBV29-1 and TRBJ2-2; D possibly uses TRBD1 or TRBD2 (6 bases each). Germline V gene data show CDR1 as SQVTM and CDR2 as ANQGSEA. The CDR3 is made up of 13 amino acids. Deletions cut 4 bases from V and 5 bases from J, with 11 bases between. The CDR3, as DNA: TGCAGCGTTGCCCAGGGGAGGACCGGGGAGCTGTTTTTT. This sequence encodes CSVAQGRTGELFF.

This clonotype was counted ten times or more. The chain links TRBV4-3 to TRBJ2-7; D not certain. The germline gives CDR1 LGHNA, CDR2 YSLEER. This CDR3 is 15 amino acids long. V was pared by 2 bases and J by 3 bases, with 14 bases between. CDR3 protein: CASSQLDGKIYEQYF. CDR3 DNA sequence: TGCGCCAGCAGCCAACTTGACGGTAAAATCTACGAGCAGTACTTC.

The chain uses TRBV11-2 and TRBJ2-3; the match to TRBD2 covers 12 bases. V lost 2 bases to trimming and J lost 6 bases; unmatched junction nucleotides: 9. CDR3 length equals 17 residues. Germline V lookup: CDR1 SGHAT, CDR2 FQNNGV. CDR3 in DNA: TGTGCCAGCAGCTTAAGTCTAGCGGGAGGGCCAGGGGATACGCAGTATTTT. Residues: CASSLSLAGGPGDTQYF.

In DNA, the CDR3 is TGCGCCAGCAGCGTTACAGCGGGAAACAATGAGCAGTTCTTC. Translation: CASSVTAGNNEQFF. The genes are TRBV5-1 and TRBJ2-1; 7 bases are shared with TRBD2. V dropped 4 bases and J dropped 5; count of bases not matched to a gene: 6. The CDR3 extends over 14 amino acids. Germline lookup yields CDR1 SGHRS and CDR2 YFSETQ.

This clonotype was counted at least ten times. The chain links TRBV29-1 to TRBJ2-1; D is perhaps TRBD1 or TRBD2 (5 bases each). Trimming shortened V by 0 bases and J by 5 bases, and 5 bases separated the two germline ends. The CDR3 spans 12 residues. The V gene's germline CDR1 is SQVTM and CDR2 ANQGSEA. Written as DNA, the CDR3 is TGCAGCGTTGAAGAGGGACACAATGAGCAGTTCTTC. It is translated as CSVEEGHNEQFF.

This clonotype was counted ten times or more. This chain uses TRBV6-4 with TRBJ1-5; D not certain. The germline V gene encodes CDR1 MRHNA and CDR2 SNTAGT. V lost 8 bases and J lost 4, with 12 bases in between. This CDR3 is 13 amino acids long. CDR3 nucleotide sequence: TGTGCCAGCGCACAAGAGGCAAATCAGCCCCAGCATTTT. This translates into CASAQEANQPQHF.

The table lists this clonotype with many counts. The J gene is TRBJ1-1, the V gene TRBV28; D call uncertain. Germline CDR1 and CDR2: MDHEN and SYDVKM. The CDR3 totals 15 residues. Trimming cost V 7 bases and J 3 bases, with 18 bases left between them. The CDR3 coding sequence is TGTGCCAGCACCCAGTCGGGGATCAGACACACTGAAGCTTTCTTT. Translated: CASTQSGIRHTEAFF. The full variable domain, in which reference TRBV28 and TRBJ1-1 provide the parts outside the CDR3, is DVKVTQSSRYLVKRTGEKVFLECVQDMDHENMFWYRQDPGLGLRLIYFSYDVKMKEKGDIPEGYSVSREKKERFSLILESASTNQTSMYLCASTQSGIRHTEAFFGQGTRLTVV.

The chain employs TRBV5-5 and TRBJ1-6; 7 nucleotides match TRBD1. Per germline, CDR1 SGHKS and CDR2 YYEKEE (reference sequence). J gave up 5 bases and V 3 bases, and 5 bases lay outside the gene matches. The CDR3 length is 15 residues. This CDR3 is CASSSGDSHNSPLHF. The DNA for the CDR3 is TGTGCCAGCAGCTCGGGGGACAGCCATAATTCACCCCTCCACTTT.

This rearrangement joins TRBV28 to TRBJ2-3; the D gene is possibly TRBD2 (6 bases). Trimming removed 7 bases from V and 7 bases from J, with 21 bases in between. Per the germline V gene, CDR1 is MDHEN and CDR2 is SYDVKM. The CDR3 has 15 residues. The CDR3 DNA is TGTGCCAGCACCGAAGGAGGGACTTTGGTACATACGCAGTATTTT. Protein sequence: CASTEGGTLVHTQYF.